This T cell receptor beta chain came from a study of shared clonotypes between healthy human individuals. Germline V gives CDR1 SGHNT, CDR2 YYREEE (reference sequence). This CDR3 is built from 13 residues. The V gene lost 1 base and the J gene lost 5 bases, with 9 bases spanning the gap. Concerning this clone itself: This CDR3 is also generated by other DNA sequences in the sample.

At the deep level, the assay was run. The table came from immunoSEQ multiplex PCR; TCRdb's copy has only in-frame clones and leaves some out. The table shows 2 million to 2.5 million clones, with around 90% occurring only once. Every contributor of samples was a Caucasian grown-up residing in Nashville, Tennessee. Sequenced: naive CD4+ T cells from PBMCs. Subset meaning: CD45RA+ positively selected. The receptor was isolated from a man aged 18 to 29 in good health. Some clones in this sample may be carry-over from other donors' samples. V usage is TRBV5-4 and J usage is TRBJ1-2; D is undetermined. CDR3 loop: CASSLSGEYGYTF. The CDR3 coding sequence is TGTGCCAGCAGCTTGTCGGGAGAGTATGGCTACACCTTC.